Below are 32 T cell receptor beta chains sequenced from a single sample in a study of T cells in Graves' hyperthyroidism and ophthalmopathy. The CDR3 regions of TCR beta were amplified from RNA transcripts. The primer set for the first-round RT-PCR of the TCR CDR3 was HTBI. TCRdb re-derived calls from the multiplex PCR reads in MiXCR, one entry per CDR3 protein. The table has 530,000 or so distinct CDR3 sequences, 15% to 20% seen once. The sequenced sample consisted of blood. These receptors were obtained from a woman aged 18 to 35 with Graves' ophthalmopathy.

This chain connects TRBV18 to TRBJ1-1; the D gene is possibly TRBD1 (5 bases). The CDR3 is made up of 15 amino acids. Germline lookup yields CDR1 KGHSH and CDR2 LQKENI. The V end was cut by 2 bases, the J end by 3 bases, with 13 bases between. DNA for the CDR3: TGTGCCAGCTCACCAGGGACCGGTCCATACACTGAAGCTTTCTTT. It is translated as CASSPGTGPYTEAFF.

CDR3 coding DNA: TGTGCCAGCAGCGGGGGTCCGAACACCGGGGAGCTGTTTTTT. This gives the protein CASSGGPNTGELFF. V and J are TRBV5-4 and TRBJ2-2, with D possibly being TRBD1 or TRBD2 (5 bases each). Germline lookup yields CDR1 SGHNT and CDR2 YYREEE (reference sequence). V gave up 4 bases and J gave up 0 bases, with 7 bases separating them. CDR3 length equals 14 residues. The full variable domain, rest sourced from reference TRBV5-4 and TRBJ2-2, is ETGVTQSPTHLIKTRGQQVTLRCSSQSGHNTVSWYQQALGQGPQFIFQYYREEENGRGNFPPRFSGLQFPNYSSELNVNALELDDSALYLCASSGGPNTGELFFGEGSRLTVL.

The V call is TRBV15, the J call TRBJ2-7; TRBD1 agrees at 11 bases. V lost 7 bases, J lost 2 bases, and 4 bases stayed unmatched. The germline V gene has CDR1 LNHNV and CDR2 YYDKDF (reference sequence). There are 14 residues in the CDR3. CDR3 in DNA: TGTGCCACCAAGCCGGGACAGGGGGCCTACGAGCAGTACTTC. It specifies CATKPGQGAYEQYF.

This clonotype appeared many times. V and J are TRBV6-1 and TRBJ2-1; TRBD2 agrees at 12 bases. Germline trimming cut 11 bases from V and 7 bases from J; bases unmatched to any gene: 12. The CDR3 runs 15 residues. Germline CDR1 and CDR2: MNHNS and SASEGT. CDR3 in amino acids: CADWTSGMGRNEQFF. The DNA for the CDR3 is TGTGCCGATTGGACTAGCGGGATGGGGAGGAATGAGCAGTTCTTC.

In this sample, this clonotype turned up many times. The chain is built from TRBV20-1 and TRBJ1-1, with D uncertain. Germline values: CDR1 DFQATT, CDR2 SNEGSKA (reference sequence). With 2 bases removed from V and 2 bases from J, the gap between germline ends came to 12 bases. The CDR3 runs to 14 residues. CDR3 sequence (DNA): TGCAGTGCTAGAAACCGTAAAGGTAACACTGAAGCTTTCTTT. Protein: CSARNRKGNTEAFF.

This chain joins TRBV5-4 and TRBJ2-1; no clear D gene. CDR1 SGHNT and CDR2 YYREEE come from the germline V gene (reference sequence). There are 16 residues in the CDR3. With 0 bases removed from V and 2 bases from J, the gap between germline ends came to 12 bases. CDR3 DNA sequence: TGTGCCAGCAGCTTGGGGTTTTCCCAGGCCTACAATGAGCAGTTCTTC. Translating it yields CASSLGFSQAYNEQFF.

This clonotype came up many times. This chain connects TRBV2 to TRBJ1-4, with D possibly being TRBD1 (6 bases). Germline assignment: CDR1 SNHLY and CDR2 FYNNEI. The CDR3 is 14 residues long. Deletions cut 6 bases from V and 4 bases from J, with 12 bases between. Written as DNA, the CDR3 is TGTGCCAGCAGACCGGACAGAGTTAATGAAAAACTGTTTTTT. Translating gives CASRPDRVNEKLFF.

Only a few counts were recorded for this clonotype. This chain links TRBV18 with TRBJ2-7; D is perhaps TRBD2 (6 bases). Trimming removed 6 bases at V and 2 bases at J, with 11 bases between. The germline V gene encodes CDR1 KGHSH and CDR2 LQKENI. This CDR3 comprises 13 residues. CDR3 region: CASSGGAAYEQYF. In nucleotides, the CDR3 is TGTGCCAGCTCGGGCGGGGCCGCCTACGAGCAGTACTTC.

This clonotype was recorded at least ten times. The chain is built from TRBV7-2 and TRBJ2-3; no firm D call. Trimming removed 2 bases from V and 4 bases from J, with 7 bases in between. The CDR3 sequence is 13 residues long. CDR1 SGHTA and CDR2 FQGNSA come from the germline V gene. The CDR3 sequence is CASSLRAADTQYF. CDR3 DNA: TGTGCCAGCAGCTTAAGGGCGGCAGATACGCAGTATTTT.

V usage is TRBV7-9 and J usage is TRBJ2-1, with D unresolved. V was clipped by 0 bases and J by 3 bases, with 6 bases between them. There are 14 residues in the CDR3. Germline V gives CDR1 SEHNR, CDR2 FQNEAQ (reference sequence). The CDR3 loop is CASSLAGNYNEQFF. CDR3 DNA sequence: TGTGCCAGCAGCTTAGCGGGGAACTACAATGAGCAGTTCTTC.

This chain joins TRBV15 and TRBJ2-2; 7 bases align to TRBD1. With V trimmed by 0 bases and J by 3 bases, 19 bases remained unmatched. The germline gives CDR1 LNHNV, CDR2 YYDKDF (reference sequence). The CDR3 totals 21 residues. CDR3 sequence (DNA): TGTGCCACCAGCAGAGAGGGGGAAGGGGACAGTCCCTTTCACTACACCGGGGAGCTGTTTTTT. Residues: CATSREGEGDSPFHYTGELFF.

This clonotype was observed at least ten times. This chain uses TRBV2 with TRBJ2-2; 8 bases align to TRBD2. The V segment lost 3 bases and the J segment 4 bases; nucleotides outside the gene matches: 7. This CDR3 is 16 amino acids long. CDR1 and CDR2 (germline): SNHLY, FYNNEI. The CDR3 nucleotides are TGTGCCAGCAGTGACGAGAAGCGGGGGACCACCGGGGAGCTGTTTTTT. It encodes CASSDEKRGTTGELFF.

The J gene is TRBJ2-7, the V gene TRBV7-6; D is perhaps TRBD2 (6 bases). The germline V gene encodes CDR1 SGHVS and CDR2 FNYEAQ. Trimming left V 1 base short and J 6 bases short, with 13 bases between. The CDR3 length is 14 residues. The CDR3 bases are TGTGCCAGCAGCTTAGGAACGGGAGAAAGCGAGCAGTACTTC. Protein: CASSLGTGESEQYF.

This clonotype was detected ten times or more. The V gene is TRBV11-2, the J gene TRBJ2-7; 8 positions match TRBD1. Germline V gene lookup returns CDR1 SGHAT and CDR2 FQNNGV. CDR3 length: 15 amino acids. V trimming: 8 bases; J trimming: 1 base; junction bases outside the gene matches: 10. This chain's CDR3 is CASQIFQGASYEQYF. Here the CDR3 DNA reads TGTGCCAGCCAAATCTTTCAGGGGGCTTCCTACGAGCAGTACTTC. Complete variable domain (other parts from reference TRBV11-2 and TRBJ2-7): EAGVAQSPRYKIIEKRQSVAFWCNPISGHATLYWYQQILGQGPKLLIQFQNNGVVDDSQLPKDRFSAERLKGVDSTLKIQPAKLEDSAVYLCASQIFQGASYEQYFGPGTRLTVT.

This clonotype has just a few counts. The genes are TRBV19 and TRBJ2-1; 10 bases align to TRBD1. V lost 6 bases to trimming and J lost 6 bases; unmatched junction nucleotides: 8. This CDR3 contains 15 residues. Per germline, CDR1 LNHDA and CDR2 SQIVND (reference sequence). The CDR3 nucleotides read TGTGCCAGTAGCAAGACAGGGGGCAGTCTCAATGAGCAGTTCTTC. It codes for CASSKTGGSLNEQFF.

The V gene is TRBV9, the J gene TRBJ2-5; D is undetermined. Germline-derived CDR1 and CDR2 are SGDLS and YYNGEE. The V end lost 4 bases, the J end lost 2 bases, and 12 bases lay between the germline ends. The CDR3 spans 14 residues. In nucleotides, the CDR3 is TGTGCCAGCAGCCCCGCGTGGGTACAAGAGACCCAGTACTTC. The encoded protein is CASSPAWVQETQYF.

This clonotype occurred many times. This chain uses TRBV29-1 with TRBJ2-7, with a possible D match to TRBD1 (5 bases). The CDR3 covers 13 residues. Germline loops: CDR1 SQVTM, CDR2 ANQGSEA. V lost 6 bases and J 0 bases, leaving 12 bases between the germline ends. The CDR3 protein is CSVGQENSYEQYF. CDR3 coding DNA: TGCAGCGTGGGGCAGGAAAACTCCTACGAGCAGTACTTC.

This clonotype was detected many times. V and J are TRBV7-8 and TRBJ1-1, with D possibly TRBD1 on 6 matching bases. CDR3 length equals 14 residues. Trimming took off 6 bases at V and 2 bases at J, with 13 bases between the two ends. In germline, CDR1 is SGHVS, CDR2 FQNEAQ. This CDR3 is CASSYRTVNTEAFF. The CDR3 DNA reads as TGTGCCAGCAGTTACCGGACAGTAAACACTGAAGCTTTCTTT.

V is TRBV7-8 and J is TRBJ1-5, with D unresolved. Trimming cost V 7 bases and J 5 bases, with 9 bases left between them. The germline gives CDR1 SGHVS, CDR2 FQNEAQ. This CDR3 region has 12 residues. The CDR3 is CASTKADQPQHF. CDR3 sequence (DNA): TGTGCCAGCACCAAAGCGGATCAGCCCCAGCATTTT.

The chain joins TRBV6-2 or TRBV6-3 to TRBJ2-7, with 8 bases that match TRBD1. This CDR3 has 13 residues. V shed 5 bases, J shed 6 bases, and the junction held 6 bases outside the gene matches. In germline, CDR1 is MNHEY, CDR2 SVGEGT. The CDR3 is CASSGYRGSEQYF. The CDR3 bases are TGTGCCAGCAGTGGCTACAGGGGGTCCGAGCAGTACTTC.

This clonotype was seen only a few times. V gene TRBV28 combines with J gene TRBJ1-5, with a possible D match to TRBD1 (5 bases). The CDR3 length is 15 residues. V was trimmed by 5 bases and J by 3 bases, leaving 14 bases between them. CDR1 and CDR2 from the germline V gene are MDHEN and SYDVKM. The CDR3 nucleotides read TGTGCCAGCAGTACCCGGGGGGTAATCAATCAGCCCCAGCATTTT. The encoded protein is CASSTRGVINQPQHF.

This clonotype was recorded at least ten times. The rearrangement joins TRBV5-1 to TRBJ1-3; D is uncertain. In germline, CDR1 is SGHRS, CDR2 YFSETQ. V was trimmed by 1 base and J by 2 bases, leaving 7 bases between them. The CDR3 consists of 14 residues. As DNA, the CDR3 is TGCGCCAGCAGCTTGTCCGGGACTGGAAACACCATATATTTT. Its translation: CASSLSGTGNTIYF.

The V gene is TRBV10-3, the J gene TRBJ2-2, with 9 nucleotides matching TRBD1. V shed 6 bases and J 7 bases; nucleotides not matched to a gene: 15. Germline V gene data show CDR1 as ENHRY and CDR2 as SYGVKD. The CDR3 is 17 residues long. This CDR3 is CAIRPTEQGALVGELFF. CDR3 sequence (DNA): TGTGCCATCAGACCCACTGAACAGGGGGCGCTGGTCGGGGAGCTGTTTTTT.

In its sample, this clonotype was seen many times. The rearrangement links TRBV2 to TRBJ2-5, with 9 bases matching TRBD1. This CDR3 region has 13 residues. After removal of 3 bases from V and 5 bases from J, the junction contained 1 base not matched to a gene. Germline CDR1 is SNHLY and CDR2 is FYNNEI. CDR3 in DNA: TGTGCCAGCAGTGAGACAGGGGGGGAGACCCAGTACTTC. Protein product: CASSETGGETQYF.

The chain has TRBV27 and TRBJ1-1, with 9 bases lining up with TRBD1. This CDR3 has 17 residues. Losses at the gene ends were 5 bases for V and 0 bases for J; bases not matched to a gene: 10. Looked up from germline, CDR1 is MNHEY and CDR2 is SMNVEV (reference sequence). CDR3 nucleotides: TGTGCCAGCAGTATAACAGGGGGCGGCGGGATGAACACTGAAGCTTTCTTT. Translation gives CASSITGGGGMNTEAFF.

CDR3 DNA sequence: TGTGCCAGCAGCGCCTACACGGACTACACCTTC. It translates to CASSAYTDYTF. V is TRBV9 and J is TRBJ1-2; D is unclear. The V gene's germline CDR1 is SGDLS and CDR2 YYNGEE. The length of the CDR3 is 11 residues. The V end lost 3 bases, the J end lost 10 bases, and 10 bases lay between the germline ends.

This clonotype occurred a few times. Here the CDR3 reads CATSTDYSSSYEQYF. The CDR3 coding sequence is TGTGCCACCAGCACAGACTACAGCAGCTCCTACGAGCAGTACTTC. This chain uses TRBV15 with TRBJ2-7; possible D gene TRBD2, 5 bases. The germline gives CDR1 LNHNV, CDR2 YYDKDF (reference sequence). The CDR3 consists of 15 residues. Trimming removed 4 bases at V and 0 bases at J, with 13 bases between.

V is TRBV20-1 and J is TRBJ1-3; unclear D gene. This CDR3 is 14 amino acids long. The V end lost 6 bases, the J end lost 0 bases, and 12 bases lay between the germline ends. Germline V gene data show CDR1 as DFQATT and CDR2 as SNEGSKA (reference sequence). This chain's CDR3 is CSASDIASGNTIYF. DNA for the CDR3: TGCAGTGCCTCTGACATTGCCTCTGGAAACACCATATATTTT.

This clonotype was observed many times. This chain links TRBV7-2 with TRBJ2-7; TRBD1 might be the D (5 bases). The CDR3 has 13 residues. Per germline, CDR1 SGHTA and CDR2 FQGNSA. With 8 bases removed from V and 3 bases from J, the gap between germline ends came to 14 bases. The CDR3 loop is CASASGHNYEQYF. DNA for the CDR3: TGTGCCAGCGCTTCAGGACATAACTACGAGCAGTACTTC.

The chain joins TRBV28 to TRBJ2-7; D gene unclear. Germline V gene sequence: CDR1 MDHEN, CDR2 SYDVKM. The CDR3 covers 13 residues. Trimming left V 5 bases short and J 2 bases short, with 10 bases between. The DNA of the CDR3 is TGTGCCAGCAGTACATCAAGAGCCTACGAGCAGTACTTC. This sequence encodes CASSTSRAYEQYF.

The chain uses TRBV6-2 or TRBV6-3 and TRBJ1-1; a possible D gene is TRBD1 (5 bases). V lost 6 bases and J 5 bases, leaving 16 bases between the germline ends. The CDR3 has 14 residues. CDR1 MNHEY and CDR2 SVGEGT come from the germline V gene. CDR3 nucleotides: TGTGCCAGCAGAAACGGAGGGACCGCGACTGAAGCTTTCTTT. Amino acid sequence: CASRNGGTATEAFF.

The chain employs TRBV5-1 and TRBJ1-3; D may be TRBD1 (6 bases). This CDR3 spans 14 amino acids. Trimming cost V 1 base and J 4 bases, with 9 bases left between them. Germline V gives CDR1 SGHRS, CDR2 YFSETQ. This chain's CDR3 is CASSLTTGGNTIYF. CDR3 nucleotides: TGCGCCAGCAGCTTGACGACAGGCGGAAACACCATATATTTT.